This T cell receptor beta chain emerged from a study of OX40 agonist ivuxolimab in advanced cancers. This table comes from immunoSEQ multiplex PCR, and its TCRdb copy is limited to in-frame clones, with some not included. The sample records 69,000 or so clones, about four fifths being singletons. The CDR3 covers 13 residues. The germline V gene has CDR1 MDHEN and CDR2 SYDVKM. V was pared by 7 bases and J by 5 bases, with 13 bases between. The source is an adult with an advanced solid tumor such as melanoma, head and neck, liver or kidney cancer. The input for sequencing was CD4+ or CD8+ T cells sorted from blood, taken in a trial of the OX40 agonist ivuxolimab. J is TRBJ2-3 and V is TRBV28, with D possibly being TRBD2 (6 bases). CDR3 nucleotides: TGTGCCAGCAACCGGGAGTGGGAAGATACGCAGTATTTT. Encoded protein: CASNREWEDTQYF.